Listed below are T cell receptor beta chains from one sample, sequenced in a study of blood T cells in healthy people across ages. A single record per CDR3 protein comes from TCRdb applying MiXCR to the 5' RACE reads. The data show over 1,500,000 distinct CDR3 sequences, around 50% seen once. Sequencing used blood. These receptors were collected from a woman aged 35 to 49 in good health. Each CDR3 is given with its conserved first and last residue. A D gene is named only where the DNA matches it firmly. Expanded clones are given a class, and other clones once, few, many or no size at all.

TRBV5-6	.	.	TRBJ1-1	TGTGCCAGCAGCTTTAGCGTAACTGAAGCTTTCTTT	CASSFSVTEAFF
TRBV5-1	.	.	TRBJ2-2	TGCGCCAGCAGCTTGGCGACTCTGAACACCGGGGAGCTGTTTTTT	CASSLATLNTGELFF
TRBV5-5	TRBD2	.	TRBJ2-1	TGTGCCAGCAGCAGTAGCGGGGACGTCTACAATGAGCAGTTCTTC	CASSSSGDVYNEQFF
TRBV28	.	few	TRBJ2-1	TGTGCCAGCAGTTTCGGCACAGGCCCTTTGTACAATGAGCAGTTCTTC	CASSFGTGPLYNEQFF
TRBV5-1	.	.	TRBJ2-7	TGCGCCAGCAGCTTGGGAGACTTACTAAACAATGAGCAGTACTTC	CASSLGDLLNNEQYF
TRBV7-9	.	few	TRBJ1-2	TGTGCCAGCAGCTTAGTGCAGGGGCAGCATGGCTACACCTTC	CASSLVQGQHGYTF
TRBV5-1	TRBD1	few	TRBJ2-7	TGCGCCAGCAGCTTGGGGGCGGACAGGGGGAACTACGAGCAGTACTTC	CASSLGADRGNYEQYF
TRBV11-1	.	few	TRBJ2-7	TGTGCCAGCAGCCGCCCCAGACAGCCTATCTCCTACGAGCAGTACTTC	CASSRPRQPISYEQYF
TRBV5-1	.	.	TRBJ2-7	TGCGCCAGCAGCTTGAACAGGGAAAAGGCCTACGAGCAGTACTTC	CASSLNREKAYEQYF
TRBV12-5	.	few	TRBJ1-2	TGTGCTAGTGGTTTGGCATCGACCGCCGGGACATCGGATGGCTACACCTTC	CASGLASTAGTSDGYTF
TRBV13	TRBD1	.	TRBJ2-7	TGTGCCAGCAGCTGCGACAGGGTAGGGTACGAGCAGTACTTC	CASSCDRVGYEQYF
TRBV5-1	TRBD1	.	TRBJ1-2	TGCGCCAGCAGCTTGGTTGTGACAGGGGAGTATGGCTACACCTTC	CASSLVVTGEYGYTF
TRBV7-2	TRBD1	few	TRBJ1-6	TGTGCCAGCAGCTTCGGGACAGGAACCCTAAATTCACCCCTCCACTTT	CASSFGTGTLNSPLHF
TRBV5-1	.	.	TRBJ2-1	TGCGCCAGCAGCTTTGACGTCAACAATGAGCAGTTCTTC	CASSFDVNNEQFF
TRBV18	TRBD1	few	TRBJ2-5	TGTGCCAGCTCCGAGACAGGGGCGTCTGGAGAGACCCAGTACTTC	CASSETGASGETQYF
TRBV20-1	TRBD2	.	TRBJ2-7	TGCAGTGCGGTCCCGGGACTAGCGGGGACTTCCCAGTACTTC	CSAVPGLAGTSQYF
TRBV27	.	.	TRBJ2-7	TGTGCCAGCAGAAGAGAAGCTTACAATGAGCAGTACTTC	CASRREAYNEQYF
TRBV7-2	.	few	TRBJ2-5	TGTGCCAGCAGCTTGTCGACTAGACGAGAGACCCAGTACTTC	CASSLSTRRETQYF
TRBV4-2	TRBD1	.	TRBJ1-4	TGTGCCAGCAGCCCCCGGGACAGGGTTGAAAAACTGTTTTTT	CASSPRDRVEKLFF
TRBV6-2/TRBV6-3	TRBD1	.	TRBJ2-6	TGTGCCAGCAGTTTTCATCGGCCAGGGGGCATCTCTGGGGCCAACGTCCTGACTTTC	CASSFHRPGGISGANVLTF
TRBV10-3	TRBD1	.	TRBJ1-2	TGTGTCATCAGTGAGCAGGGGGAGAGTGGCTACACCTTC	CVISEQGESGYTF
TRBV15	.	.	TRBJ2-1	TGTGCCACCAGCAGAGACAGGGGAGGAGGAGAGACCCAGTTCTTC	CATSRDRGGGETQFF
TRBV5-1	.	.	TRBJ2-3	TGCGCCAGCAGCTTGTCTAGCCCCTCTAGCACAGATACGCAGTATTTT	CASSLSSPSSTDTQYF
TRBV16	.	.	TRBJ2-7	TGTGCCAGCAGCCAAGGTCATCAGGGACTGGCGCCCTACGAGCAGTACTTC	CASSQGHQGLAPYEQYF
TRBV9	TRBD1	few	TRBJ2-3	TGTGCCAGCAGCGTAGGGGGGACAGGGCGTACAGATACGCAGTATTTT	CASSVGGTGRTDTQYF
TRBV7-2	.	few	TRBJ2-3	TGTGCCAGCAGCTCCCAGATGACTAGCACAGATACGCAGTATTTT	CASSSQMTSTDTQYF
TRBV29-1	TRBD1	few	TRBJ1-2	TGCAGCGTCGCGACAGGGGGTTTTGGCTACACCTTC	CSVATGGFGYTF
TRBV2	TRBD1	.	TRBJ2-5	TGTGCCAGCAGTGAACCCTCGGGACAGGGCACCCTAAGGTCTTTGGAGACCCAGTACTTC	CASSEPSGQGTLRSLETQYF
TRBV7-9	TRBD1	once	TRBJ1-4	TGTGCCAGCAGCTGGCACCGGGACAGGGACGAAAAACTGTTTTTT	CASSWHRDRDEKLFF
TRBV5-1	.	.	TRBJ2-7	TGCGCCAGCAGCTTATCCCAGGACGACGAGCAGTACTTC	CASSLSQDDEQYF
TRBV4-2	TRBD2	.	TRBJ2-1	TGTGCCAGCAGCCAAGAGGTCGGGGGGGCCTACAATGAGCAGTTCTTC	CASSQEVGGAYNEQFF
TRBV14	.	.	TRBJ2-5	TGTGCCAGCAGCCAAGTTACAGGCCCAGAGACCCAGTACTTC	CASSQVTGPETQYF
TRBV20-1	.	few	TRBJ1-4	TGCAGTGCTCTGGGACACCCGGTATTAACTAATGAAAAACTGTTTTTT	CSALGHPVLTNEKLFF
TRBV20-1	TRBD1	.	TRBJ2-7	TGCAGTGCTATCAAGCCACAGGGGATTATCTACGAGCAGTACTTC	CSAIKPQGIIYEQYF
TRBV7-7	TRBD1	once	TRBJ2-3	TGTGCTAGCAGCTTAGTACAGGGGGCTGCAAATACGCAGTATTTT	CASSLVQGAANTQYF
TRBV9	.	.	TRBJ1-6	TGTGCCAGCAGCGTCGAGGCGACCGGATTATCACCCCTCCACTTT	CASSVEATGLSPLHF
TRBV6-2/TRBV6-3	TRBD1	few	TRBJ2-7	TGTGCCAGCAGTTACTCGACCGGGACAGGGTACAACGAGCAGTACTTC	CASSYSTGTGYNEQYF
TRBV20-1	.	.	TRBJ2-7	TGCAGTGCCCCTAATCTCCAGAGATCCTACGAGCAGTACTTC	CSAPNLQRSYEQYF
TRBV4-2	TRBD2	.	TRBJ2-3	TGTGCCAGCAGCCATGTAGCGGGGGGCAGCACAGATACGCAGTATTTT	CASSHVAGGSTDTQYF
TRBV7-2	.	.	TRBJ1-1	TGTGCCAGCAGCTTACCGATGAACACTGAAGCTTTCTTT	CASSLPMNTEAFF
TRBV29-1	.	.	TRBJ1-5	TGCAGCGTTGTAACAGATAGCAATCAGCCCCAGCATTTT	CSVVTDSNQPQHF
TRBV29-1	.	.	TRBJ2-5	TGCAGCGGTGTGACTAGTTCCCCAGAGACCCAGTACTTC	CSGVTSSPETQYF
TRBV7-2	.	.	TRBJ2-7	TGTGCCAGCAGCTACCCGACACTGGAGAGCTCCTACGAGCAGTACTTC	CASSYPTLESSYEQYF
TRBV6-2/TRBV6-3	TRBD1	few	TRBJ2-7	TGTGCCAGCAGTTACGGGGACAGGGGCCGCGAGCAGTACTTC	CASSYGDRGREQYF
TRBV5-1	.	.	TRBJ2-1	TGCGCCAGCAGCTTGGCTGTGGGTGAGCAGTTCTTC	CASSLAVGEQFF
TRBV7-2	.	few	TRBJ1-6	TGTGCCAGCAGCTCGGACGGTGGGGTCTATAATTCACCCCTCCACTTT	CASSSDGGVYNSPLHF